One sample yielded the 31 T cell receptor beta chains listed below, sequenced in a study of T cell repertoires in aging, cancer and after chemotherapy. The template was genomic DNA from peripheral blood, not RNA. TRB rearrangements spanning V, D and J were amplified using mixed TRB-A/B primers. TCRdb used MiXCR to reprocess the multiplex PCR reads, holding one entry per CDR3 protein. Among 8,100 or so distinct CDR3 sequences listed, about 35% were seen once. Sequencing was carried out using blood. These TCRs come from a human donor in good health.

CDR3 loop: CASSRSNGYTF. The DNA of the CDR3 is TGTGCCAGCAGCAGATCGAATGGCTACACCTTC. The chain links TRBV5-6 to TRBJ1-2, with D uncertain. The germline CDR1 and CDR2 sequences are SGHDT and YYEEEE. Trimming left V 4 bases short and J 6 bases short, with 7 bases between. CDR3 length: 11 residues.

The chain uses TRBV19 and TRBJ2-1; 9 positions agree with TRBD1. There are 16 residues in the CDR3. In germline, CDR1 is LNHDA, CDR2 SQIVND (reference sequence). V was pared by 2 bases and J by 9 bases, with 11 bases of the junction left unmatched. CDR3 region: CASSITGTGTQGEQFF. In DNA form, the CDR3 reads TGTGCCAGTAGTATAACCGGGACAGGGACACAGGGTGAGCAGTTCTTC. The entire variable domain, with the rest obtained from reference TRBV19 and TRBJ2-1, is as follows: DGGITQSPKYLFRKEGQNVTLSCEQNLNHDAMYWYRQDPGQGLRLIYYSQIVNDFQKGDIAEGYSVSREKKESFPLTVTSAQKNPTAFYLCASSITGTGTQGEQFFGPGTRLTVL.

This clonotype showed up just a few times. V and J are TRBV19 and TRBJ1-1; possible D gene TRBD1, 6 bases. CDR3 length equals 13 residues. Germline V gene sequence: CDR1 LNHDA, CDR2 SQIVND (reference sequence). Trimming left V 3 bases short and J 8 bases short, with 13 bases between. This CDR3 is CASSMGGLREAFF. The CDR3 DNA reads TGTGCCAGTAGTATGGGGGGGCTGAGGGAAGCTTTCTTT.

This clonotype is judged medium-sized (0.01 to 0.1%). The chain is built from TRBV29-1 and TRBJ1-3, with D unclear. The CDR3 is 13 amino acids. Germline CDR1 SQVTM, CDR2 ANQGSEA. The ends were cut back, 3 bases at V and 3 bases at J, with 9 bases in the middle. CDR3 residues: CSVDSGFGNTIYF. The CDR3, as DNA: TGCAGCGTTGATAGTGGCTTTGGAAACACCATATATTTT.

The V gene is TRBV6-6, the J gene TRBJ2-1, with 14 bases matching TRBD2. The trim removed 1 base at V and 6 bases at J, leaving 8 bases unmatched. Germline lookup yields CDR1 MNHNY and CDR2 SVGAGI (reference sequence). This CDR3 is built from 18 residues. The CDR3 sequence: CASSYLTSGGARGNEQFF. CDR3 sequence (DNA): TGTGCCAGCAGTTACTTGACTAGCGGGGGGGCCCGGGGCAATGAGCAGTTCTTC.

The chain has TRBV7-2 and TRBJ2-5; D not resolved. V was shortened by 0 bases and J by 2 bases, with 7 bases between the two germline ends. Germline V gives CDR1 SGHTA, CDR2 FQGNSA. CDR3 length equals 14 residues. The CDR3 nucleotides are TGTGCCAGCAGCTTAGCCTCCTCGCAAGAGACCCAGTACTTC. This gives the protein CASSLASSQETQYF.

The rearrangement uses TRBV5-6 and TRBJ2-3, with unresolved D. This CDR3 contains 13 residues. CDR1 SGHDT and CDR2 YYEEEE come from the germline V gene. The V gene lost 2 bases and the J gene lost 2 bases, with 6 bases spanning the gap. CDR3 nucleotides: TGTGCCAGCAGCTTATGGTCCACAGATACGCAGTATTTT. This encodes CASSLWSTDTQYF.

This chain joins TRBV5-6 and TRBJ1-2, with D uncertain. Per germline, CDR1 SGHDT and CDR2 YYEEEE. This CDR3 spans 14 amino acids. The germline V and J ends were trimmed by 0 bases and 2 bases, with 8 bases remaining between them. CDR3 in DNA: TGTGCCAGCAGCTTGGGGACGGTGAACTATGGCTACACCTTC. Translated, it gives CASSLGTVNYGYTF.

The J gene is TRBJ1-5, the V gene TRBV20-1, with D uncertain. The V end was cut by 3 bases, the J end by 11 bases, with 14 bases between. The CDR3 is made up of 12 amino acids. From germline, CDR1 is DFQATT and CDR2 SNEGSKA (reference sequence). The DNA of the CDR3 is TGCAGTGCTAGTAAGGGTCAATATTCCCAGCATTTT. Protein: CSASKGQYSQHF.

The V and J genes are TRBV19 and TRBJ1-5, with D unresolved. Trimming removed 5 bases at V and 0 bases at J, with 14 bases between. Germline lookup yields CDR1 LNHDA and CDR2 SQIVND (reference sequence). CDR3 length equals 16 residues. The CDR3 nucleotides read TGTGCCAGTAGTGTATTACAGCTTTATAGCAATCAGCCCCAGCATTTT. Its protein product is CASSVLQLYSNQPQHF.

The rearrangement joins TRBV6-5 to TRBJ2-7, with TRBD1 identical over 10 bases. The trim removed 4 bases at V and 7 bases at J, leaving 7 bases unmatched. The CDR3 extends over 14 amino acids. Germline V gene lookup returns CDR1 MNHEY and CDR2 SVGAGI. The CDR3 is CASSSWDRGGEQYF. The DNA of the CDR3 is TGTGCCAGCAGTTCCTGGGACAGGGGAGGAGAGCAGTACTTC.

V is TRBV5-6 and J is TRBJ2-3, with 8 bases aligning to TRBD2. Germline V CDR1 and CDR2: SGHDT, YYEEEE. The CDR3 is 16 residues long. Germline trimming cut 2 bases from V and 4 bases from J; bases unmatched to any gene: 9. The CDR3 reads CASSFEAAGGSDTQYF. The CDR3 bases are TGTGCCAGCAGCTTTGAGGCGGCGGGGGGCTCAGATACGCAGTATTTT.

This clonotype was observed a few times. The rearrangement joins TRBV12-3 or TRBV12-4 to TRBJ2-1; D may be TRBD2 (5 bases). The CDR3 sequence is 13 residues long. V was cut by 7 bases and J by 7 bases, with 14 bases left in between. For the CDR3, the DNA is TGTGCCAGCACCTATAGAGGGAAAAATGAGCAGTTCTTC. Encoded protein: CASTYRGKNEQFF.

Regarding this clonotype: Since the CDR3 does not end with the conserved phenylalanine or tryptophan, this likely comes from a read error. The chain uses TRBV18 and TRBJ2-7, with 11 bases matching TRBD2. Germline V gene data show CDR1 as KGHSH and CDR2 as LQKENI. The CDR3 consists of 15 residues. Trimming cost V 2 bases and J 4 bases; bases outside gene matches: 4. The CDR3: CASSPASGGRYEQYS. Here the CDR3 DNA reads TGTGCCAGCTCACCAGCTAGCGGGGGGCGATACGAGCAGTACTCC.

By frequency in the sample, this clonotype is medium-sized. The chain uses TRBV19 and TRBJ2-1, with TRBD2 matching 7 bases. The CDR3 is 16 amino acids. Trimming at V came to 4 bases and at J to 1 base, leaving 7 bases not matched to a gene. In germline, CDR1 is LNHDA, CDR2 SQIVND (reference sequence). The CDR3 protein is CASSTPGGSSYNEQFF. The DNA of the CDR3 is TGTGCCAGTAGTACACCTGGCGGGAGTTCCTACAATGAGCAGTTCTTC.

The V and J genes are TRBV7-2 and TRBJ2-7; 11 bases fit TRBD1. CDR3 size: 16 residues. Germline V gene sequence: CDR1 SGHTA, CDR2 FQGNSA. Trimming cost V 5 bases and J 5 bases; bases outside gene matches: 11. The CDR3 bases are TGTGCCAGCAGCCGAGCAGGGACAGGGGGGATCCACGAGCAGTACTTC. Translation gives CASSRAGTGGIHEQYF. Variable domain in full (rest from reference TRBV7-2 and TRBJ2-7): GAGVSQSPSNKVTEKGKDVELRCDPISGHTALYWYRQSLGQGLEFLIYFQGNSAPDKSGLPSDRFSAERTGGSVSTLTIQRTQQEDSAVYLCASSRAGTGGIHEQYFGPGTRLTVT.

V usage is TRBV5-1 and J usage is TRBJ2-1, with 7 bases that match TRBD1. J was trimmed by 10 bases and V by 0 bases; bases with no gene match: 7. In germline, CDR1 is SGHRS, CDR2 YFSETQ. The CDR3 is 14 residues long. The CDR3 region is CASSLVQGVSEQFF. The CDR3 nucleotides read TGCGCCAGCAGCTTGGTGCAGGGGGTTAGCGAGCAGTTCTTC.

Written as DNA, the CDR3 is TGCGCCAGCAGCTTGGAGGGTTACACCGGGGAGCTGTTTTTT. This translates into CASSLEGYTGELFF. The chain has TRBV5-1 and TRBJ2-2; D is unresolved. V gave up 0 bases and J gave up 3 bases, with 6 bases separating them. From germline, CDR1 is SGHRS and CDR2 YFSETQ. The CDR3 sequence is 14 residues long.

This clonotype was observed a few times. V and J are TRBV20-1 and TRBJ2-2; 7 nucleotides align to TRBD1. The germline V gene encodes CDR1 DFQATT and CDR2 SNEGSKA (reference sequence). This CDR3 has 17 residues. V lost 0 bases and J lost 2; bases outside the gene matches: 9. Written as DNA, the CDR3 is TGCAGTGCTAGAGATAGGAAGGGGGCCCGAAACACCGGGGAGCTGTTTTTT. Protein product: CSARDRKGARNTGELFF.

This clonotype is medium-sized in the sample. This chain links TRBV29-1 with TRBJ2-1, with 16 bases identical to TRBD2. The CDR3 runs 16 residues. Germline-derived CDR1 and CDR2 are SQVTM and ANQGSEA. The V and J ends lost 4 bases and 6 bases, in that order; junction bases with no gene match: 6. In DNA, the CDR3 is TGCAGCGTTGCAGGGACTAGCGGGGGGGCCGGCAATGAGCAGTTCTTC. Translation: CSVAGTSGGAGNEQFF.

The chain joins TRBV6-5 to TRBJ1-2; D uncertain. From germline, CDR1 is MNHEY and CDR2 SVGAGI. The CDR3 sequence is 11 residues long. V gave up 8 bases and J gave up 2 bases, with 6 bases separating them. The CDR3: CASGLNYGYTF. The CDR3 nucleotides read TGTGCCAGCGGGTTGAACTATGGCTACACCTTC.

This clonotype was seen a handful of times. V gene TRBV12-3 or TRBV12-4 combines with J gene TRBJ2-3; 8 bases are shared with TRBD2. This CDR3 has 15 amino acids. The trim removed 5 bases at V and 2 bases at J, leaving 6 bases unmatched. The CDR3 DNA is TGTGCCAGCAGTGGGAGCGGGGGCTACACAGATACGCAGTATTTT. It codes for CASSGSGGYTDTQYF.

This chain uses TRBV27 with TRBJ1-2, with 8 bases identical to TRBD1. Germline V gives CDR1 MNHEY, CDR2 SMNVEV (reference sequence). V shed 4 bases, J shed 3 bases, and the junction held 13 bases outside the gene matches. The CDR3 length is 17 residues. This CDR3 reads CASSSDSRGQGYYGYTF. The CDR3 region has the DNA TGTGCCAGCAGTTCCGATAGCCGAGGACAGGGATACTATGGCTACACCTTC.

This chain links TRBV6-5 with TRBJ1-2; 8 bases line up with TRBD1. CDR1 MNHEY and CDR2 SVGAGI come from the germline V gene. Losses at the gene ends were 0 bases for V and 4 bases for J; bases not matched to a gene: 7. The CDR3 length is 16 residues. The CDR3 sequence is CASSYSIRTGSYGYTF. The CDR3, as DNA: TGTGCCAGCAGTTACTCAATTCGGACAGGGTCCTATGGCTACACCTTC.

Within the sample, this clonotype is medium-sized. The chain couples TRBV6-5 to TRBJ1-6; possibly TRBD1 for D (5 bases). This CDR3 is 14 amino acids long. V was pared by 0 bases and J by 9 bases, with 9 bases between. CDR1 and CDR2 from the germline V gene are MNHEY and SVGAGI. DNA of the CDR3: TGTGCCAGCAGTTACTCAGGGACGATTTCACCCCTCCACTTT. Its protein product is CASSYSGTISPLHF.

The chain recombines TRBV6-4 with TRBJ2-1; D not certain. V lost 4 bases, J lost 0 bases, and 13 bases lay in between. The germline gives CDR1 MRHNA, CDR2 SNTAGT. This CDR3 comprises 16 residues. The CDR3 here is CASSVSSAISYNEQFF. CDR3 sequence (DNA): TGTGCCAGCAGTGTCTCGAGTGCAATCTCCTACAATGAGCAGTTCTTC.

The CDR3 nucleotides are TGCGCCAGCAGCCACGGAGCGGGAGTCATAGAGCAGTTCTTC. Protein sequence: CASSHGAGVIEQFF. This rearrangement joins TRBV4-3 to TRBJ2-1, with 8 positions matching TRBD2. This CDR3 is built from 14 residues. CDR1 LGHNA and CDR2 YSLEER come from the germline V gene. Losses at the gene ends were 3 bases for V and 10 bases for J; bases not matched to a gene: 8.

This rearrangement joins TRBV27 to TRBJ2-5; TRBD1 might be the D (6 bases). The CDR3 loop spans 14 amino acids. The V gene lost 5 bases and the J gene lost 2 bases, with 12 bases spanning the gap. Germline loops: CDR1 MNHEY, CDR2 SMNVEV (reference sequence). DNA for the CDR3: TGTGCCAGCAGTGTGGGACACCTACAAGAGACCCAGTACTTC. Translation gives CASSVGHLQETQYF.

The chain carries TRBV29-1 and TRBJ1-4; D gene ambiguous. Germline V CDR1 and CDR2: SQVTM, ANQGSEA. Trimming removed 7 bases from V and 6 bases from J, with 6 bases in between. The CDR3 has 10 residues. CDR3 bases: TGCAGCGCCGGAGATGAAAAACTGTTTTTT. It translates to CSAGDEKLFF. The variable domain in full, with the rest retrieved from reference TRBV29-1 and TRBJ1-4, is SAVISQKPSRDICQRGTSLTIQCQVDSQVTMMFWYRQQPGQSLTLIATANQGSEATYESGFVIDKFPISRPNLTFSTLTVSNMSPEDSSIYLCSAGDEKLFFGSGTQLSVL.

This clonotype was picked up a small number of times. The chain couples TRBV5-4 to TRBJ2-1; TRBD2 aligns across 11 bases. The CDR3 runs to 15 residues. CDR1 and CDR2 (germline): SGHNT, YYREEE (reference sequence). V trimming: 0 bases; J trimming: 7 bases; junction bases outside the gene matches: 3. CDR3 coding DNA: TGTGCCAGCAGCTTGGTAGCGGGGGGGCAAAATGAGCAGTTCTTC. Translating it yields CASSLVAGGQNEQFF.

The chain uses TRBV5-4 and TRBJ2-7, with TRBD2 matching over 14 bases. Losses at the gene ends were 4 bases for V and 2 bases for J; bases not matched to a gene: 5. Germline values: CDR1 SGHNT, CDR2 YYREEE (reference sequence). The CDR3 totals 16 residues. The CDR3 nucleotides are TGTGCCAGCAGCCGAGGGACTAGCGGGGGCCCCTACGAGCAGTACTTC. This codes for CASSRGTSGGPYEQYF.